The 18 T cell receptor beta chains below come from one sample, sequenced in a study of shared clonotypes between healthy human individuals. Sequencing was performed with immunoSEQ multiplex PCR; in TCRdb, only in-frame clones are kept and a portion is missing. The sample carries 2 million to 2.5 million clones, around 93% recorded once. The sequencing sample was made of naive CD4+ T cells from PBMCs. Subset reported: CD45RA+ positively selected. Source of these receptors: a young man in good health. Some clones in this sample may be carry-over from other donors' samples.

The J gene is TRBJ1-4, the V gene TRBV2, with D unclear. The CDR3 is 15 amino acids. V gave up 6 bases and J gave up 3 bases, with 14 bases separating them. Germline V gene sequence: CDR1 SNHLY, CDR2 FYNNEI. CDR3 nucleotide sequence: TGTGCCAGCAGGGTAATGGGCGTGCCTAATGAAAAACTGTTTTTT. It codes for CASRVMGVPNEKLFF.

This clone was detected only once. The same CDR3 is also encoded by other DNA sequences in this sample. The CDR3 spells CASSITGFNYGYTF. In DNA, the CDR3 is TGTGCCAGTAGTATCACAGGATTTAACTATGGCTACACCTTC. The rearrangement joins TRBV19 to TRBJ1-2, with D maybe TRBD1 (5 bases). Trimming took 3 bases from V and 1 from J, leaving 9 bases between them. There are 14 residues in the CDR3. Germline V CDR1 and CDR2: LNHDA, SQIVND (reference sequence).

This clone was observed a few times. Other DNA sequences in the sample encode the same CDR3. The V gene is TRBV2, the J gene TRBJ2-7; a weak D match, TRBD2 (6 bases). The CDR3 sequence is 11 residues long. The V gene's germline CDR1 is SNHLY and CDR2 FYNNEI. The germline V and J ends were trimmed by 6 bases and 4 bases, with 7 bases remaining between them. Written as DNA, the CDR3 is TGTGCCAGCAGGGAGGGTTACGAGCAGTACTTC. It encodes CASREGYEQYF.

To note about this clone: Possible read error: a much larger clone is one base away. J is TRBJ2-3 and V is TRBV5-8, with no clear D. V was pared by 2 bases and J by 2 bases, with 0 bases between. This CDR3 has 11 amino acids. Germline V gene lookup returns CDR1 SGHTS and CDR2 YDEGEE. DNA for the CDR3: TGTGCCAGCAGCTTCACAGATACGCAGTATTTT. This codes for CASSFTDTQYF. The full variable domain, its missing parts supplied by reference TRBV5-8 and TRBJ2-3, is EAGVTQSPTHLIKTRGQQATLRCSPISGHTSVYWYQQALGLGLQFLLWYDEGEERNRGNFPPRFSGRQFPNYSSELNVNALELEDSALYLCASSFTDTQYFGPGTRLTVL.

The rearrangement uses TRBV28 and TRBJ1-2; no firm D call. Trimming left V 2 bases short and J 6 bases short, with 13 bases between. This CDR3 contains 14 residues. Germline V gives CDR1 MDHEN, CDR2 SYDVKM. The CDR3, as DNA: TGTGCCAGCAGTTTAAGGTCCCAGCCCCATGGCTACACCTTC. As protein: CASSLRSQPHGYTF.

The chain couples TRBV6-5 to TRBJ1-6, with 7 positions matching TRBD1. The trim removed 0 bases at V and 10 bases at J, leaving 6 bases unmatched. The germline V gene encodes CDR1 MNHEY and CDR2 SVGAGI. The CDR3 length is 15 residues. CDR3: CASSYSRTGESPLHF. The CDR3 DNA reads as TGTGCCAGCAGTTACTCGCGTACAGGGGAATCACCCCTCCACTTT.

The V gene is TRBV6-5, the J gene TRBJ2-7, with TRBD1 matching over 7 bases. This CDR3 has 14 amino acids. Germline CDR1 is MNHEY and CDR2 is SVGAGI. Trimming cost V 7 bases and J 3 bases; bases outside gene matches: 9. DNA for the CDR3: TGTGCCAGCACTTCAGGGGGAACAGACTACGAGCAGTACTTC. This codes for CASTSGGTDYEQYF.

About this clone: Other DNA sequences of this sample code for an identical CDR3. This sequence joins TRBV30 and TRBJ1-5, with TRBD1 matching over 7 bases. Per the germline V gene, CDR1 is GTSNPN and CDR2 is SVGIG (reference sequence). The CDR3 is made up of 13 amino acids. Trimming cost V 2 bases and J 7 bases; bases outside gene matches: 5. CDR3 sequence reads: CAWSKGAGQPQHF. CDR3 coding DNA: TGTGCCTGGAGTAAGGGGGCCGGGCAGCCCCAGCATTTT.

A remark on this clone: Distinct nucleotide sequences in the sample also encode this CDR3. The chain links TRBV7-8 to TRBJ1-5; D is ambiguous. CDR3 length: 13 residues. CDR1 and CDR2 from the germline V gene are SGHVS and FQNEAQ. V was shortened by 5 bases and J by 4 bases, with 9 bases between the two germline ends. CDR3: CASSPTGNQPQHF. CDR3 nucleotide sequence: TGTGCCAGCAGCCCGACGGGGAATCAGCCCCAGCATTTT.

The CDR3: CASSLSLRADTEAFF. The DNA of the CDR3 is TGCGCCAGCAGCCTGTCACTCCGGGCCGACACTGAAGCTTTCTTT. The rearrangement links TRBV5-1 to TRBJ1-1; D is unclear. The germline gives CDR1 SGHRS, CDR2 YFSETQ. V lost 4 bases and J lost 3, with 16 bases in between. CDR3 length: 15 amino acids.

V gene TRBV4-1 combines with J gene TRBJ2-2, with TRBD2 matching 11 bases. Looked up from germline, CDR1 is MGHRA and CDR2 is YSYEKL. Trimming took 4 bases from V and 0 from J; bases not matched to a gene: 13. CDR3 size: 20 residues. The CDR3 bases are TGCGCCAGCAGCCCCCGTTCCGCTAGCGGGAGGACCTCGAACACCGGGGAGCTGTTTTTT. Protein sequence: CASSPRSASGRTSNTGELFF.

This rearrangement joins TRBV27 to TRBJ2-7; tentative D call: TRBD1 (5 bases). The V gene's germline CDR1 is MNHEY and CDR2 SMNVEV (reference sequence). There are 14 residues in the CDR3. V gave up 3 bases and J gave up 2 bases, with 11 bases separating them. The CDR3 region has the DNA TGTGCCAGCAGTTTTCGGCAGGGTACCTACGAGCAGTACTTC. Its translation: CASSFRQGTYEQYF.

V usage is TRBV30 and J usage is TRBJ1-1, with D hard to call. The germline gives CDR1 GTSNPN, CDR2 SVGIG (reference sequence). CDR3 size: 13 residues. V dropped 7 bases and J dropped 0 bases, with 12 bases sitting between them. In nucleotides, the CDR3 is TGTGCCTACACGGACGGCATGAACACTGAAGCTTTCTTT. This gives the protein CAYTDGMNTEAFF.

CDR3 residues: CASSPSRQGGRNNQPQHF. Written as DNA, the CDR3 is TGTGCCAGTAGTCCCTCCCGACAGGGAGGTCGGAACAATCAGCCCCAGCATTTT. The rearrangement joins TRBV19 to TRBJ1-5, with TRBD1 matching over 7 bases. Per germline, CDR1 LNHDA and CDR2 SQIVND (reference sequence). CDR3 length: 18 residues. V dropped 5 bases and J dropped 3; count of bases not matched to a gene: 16.

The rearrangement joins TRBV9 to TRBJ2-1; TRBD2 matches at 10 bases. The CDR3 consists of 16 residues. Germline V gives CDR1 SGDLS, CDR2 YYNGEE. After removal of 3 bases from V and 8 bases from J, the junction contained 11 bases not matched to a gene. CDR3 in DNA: TGTGCCAGCAGCGCCTCTAGCGGGAGACGACTCGATGAGCAGTTCTTC. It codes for CASSASSGRRLDEQFF.

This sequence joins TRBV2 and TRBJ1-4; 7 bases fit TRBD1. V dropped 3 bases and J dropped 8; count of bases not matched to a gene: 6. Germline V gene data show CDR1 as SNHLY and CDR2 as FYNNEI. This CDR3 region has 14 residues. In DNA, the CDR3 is TGTGCCAGCAGTGAGAACAGGGGTGGAGAAAAACTGTTTTTT. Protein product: CASSENRGGEKLFF.

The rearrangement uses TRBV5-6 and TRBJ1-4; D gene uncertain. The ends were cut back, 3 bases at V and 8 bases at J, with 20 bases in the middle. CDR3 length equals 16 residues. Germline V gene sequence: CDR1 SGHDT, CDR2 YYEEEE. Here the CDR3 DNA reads TGTGCCAGCAGCTGGAAAAGCGGAGAACTGGGAGAAAAACTGTTTTTT. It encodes CASSWKSGELGEKLFF.

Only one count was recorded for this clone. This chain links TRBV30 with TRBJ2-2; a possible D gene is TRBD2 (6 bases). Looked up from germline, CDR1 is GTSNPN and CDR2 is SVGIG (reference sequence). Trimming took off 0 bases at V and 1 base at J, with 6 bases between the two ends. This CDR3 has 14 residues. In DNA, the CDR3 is TGTGCCTGGAGTGTAGCGGGGAACACCGGGGAGCTGTTTTTT. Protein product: CAWSVAGNTGELFF.